This TCR beta chain was captured by sequencing in a study of PD-1 blockade in classical Hodgkin lymphoma. General observations from the study: Reports indicated that newly diagnosed patients had lower baseline TCR diversity than healthy donors did.

This CDR3 contains 15 residues. Regarding time point: cycle 4 day 1 (C4D1), after more than five weeks of nivolumab. All the patients suffered relapse after autologous stem cell transplantation, and brentuximab vedotin exposure differed. Complete response, partial response or progressive disease constituted the best response categories observed. Notes on this clone: The antigen is undetermined.

The method was immunoSEQ multiplex PCR; TCRdb's version includes in-frame clones alone and lacks a portion of them. Of tens of thousands of clones in the sample, 87% were seen once. Sequenced here: peripheral blood mononuclear cells (PBMCs), sampled before the fourth cycle of nivolumab. This TCR was recovered from a human donor with classical Hodgkin lymphoma. This chain uses TRBV21-1 with TRBJ1-6; the table names TRBD1, a call not compared with the DNA. TRBV21-1 represents a pseudogene. CDR3 sequence: CASSKGGTVNSPLHF. Here the CDR3 DNA reads TGTGCCAGCAGCAAAGGTGGGACAGTCAATTCACCCCTCCACTTT.